Shown below are 12 T cell receptor beta chains from a single sample sequenced in a study of T cells in Graves' hyperthyroidism and ophthalmopathy. The TCR beta CDR3 regions underwent amplification using RNA transcripts as the source. First-round RT-PCR of the TCR CDR3 relied on the HTBI primer set. Each CDR3 protein is one row after TCRdb ran MiXCR on the multiplex PCR reads. The sample holds around 600,000 distinct CDR3 sequences, just under 45% seen once. The sequencing sample was made of peripheral blood or thyroid tissue (not recorded which). The receptors originated from an adult man with Graves' disease, either hyperthyroidism or ophthalmopathy (not recorded which).

This clonotype was detected ten times or more. The J gene is TRBJ1-5, the V gene TRBV29-1, with TRBD1 as a possible D gene (6 bases). The CDR3 covers 13 residues. V was pared by 4 bases and J by 6 bases, with 13 bases between. CDR1 and CDR2 (germline): SQVTM, ANQGSEA. DNA of the CDR3: TGCAGCGTTGGTACAGGGAGGTCTCAGCCCCAGCATTTT. It yields the protein CSVGTGRSQPQHF.

The chain couples TRBV6-1 to TRBJ1-2; D not certain. This CDR3 contains 13 residues. Germline values: CDR1 MNHNS, CDR2 SASEGT. Trimming cost V 5 bases and J 4 bases, with 11 bases left between them. CDR3 sequence (DNA): TGTGCCAGCAGTTACCCGGGCTTCTATGGCTACACCTTC. Translated: CASSYPGFYGYTF.

This clonotype was recorded a few times. V and J are TRBV12-3 or TRBV12-4 and TRBJ1-1; perhaps TRBD1 as D (5 bases). Deletions cut 7 bases from V and 3 bases from J, with 12 bases between. CDR3 length: 13 residues. The CDR3 spells CASTGTEHTEAFF. The DNA of the CDR3 is TGTGCCAGCACCGGGACTGAGCACACTGAAGCTTTCTTT.

Details on this clonotype: Its ends do not fully match the called genes, so a read error is possible. The chain employs TRBV7-9 and TRBJ1-6; the D gene is possibly TRBD1 (6 bases). The CDR3 is 16 residues long. Germline V gene sequence: CDR1 SEHNR, CDR2 FQNEAQ (reference sequence). The CDR3 protein is CASSWGGGGYNSPHHF. DNA of the CDR3: TGTGCCAGCAGCTGGGGAGGGGGTGGCTATAATTCACCCCACCACTTT.

The J gene is TRBJ2-7, the V gene TRBV29-1; 10 bases align to TRBD1. Germline V gene sequence: CDR1 SQVTM, CDR2 ANQGSEA. V lost 3 bases, J lost 5 bases, and 10 bases stayed unmatched. This CDR3 comprises 15 residues. CDR3 nucleotides: TGCAGCGTTGAGCTGGGACAGGGGTCAGTCGACGAGCAGTACTTC. Amino acid sequence: CSVELGQGSVDEQYF.

The CDR3 DNA reads TGTGCCTGGAGCCTGGGGTGGAATCAGCCCCAGCATTTT. Its protein is CAWSLGWNQPQHF. The genes are TRBV19 and TRBJ1-5, with no clear D. This CDR3 is built from 13 residues. V gave up 11 bases and J gave up 4 bases, with 15 bases separating them. The germline V gene encodes CDR1 LNHDA and CDR2 SQIVND (reference sequence).

This clonotype was counted at least ten times. V gene TRBV7-8 combines with J gene TRBJ2-5, with 8 positions matching TRBD1. Per germline, CDR1 SGHVS and CDR2 FQNEAQ. This CDR3 is 14 amino acids long. J lost 2 bases, V lost 7 bases, and 6 bases had no gene match. The CDR3 DNA sequence: TGTGCCAGCACGAGCAGGGACAGGCAAGAGACCCAGTACTTC. Amino acid sequence: CASTSRDRQETQYF.

The V gene is TRBV7-9, the J gene TRBJ1-1; D unclear. V gave up 5 bases and J gave up 3 bases, with 16 bases separating them. Germline-derived CDR1 and CDR2 are SEHNR and FQNEAQ (reference sequence). CDR3 length equals 15 residues. CDR3: CASSPQTRRHTEAFF. Written as DNA, the CDR3 is TGTGCCAGCAGCCCACAGACCCGGCGACACACTGAAGCTTTCTTT.

As to this clonotype: The junction departs from the called germline gene at one end, perhaps through a read error. This chain uses TRBV7-9 with TRBJ1-2; D is unclear. The CDR3 has 15 amino acids. Germline assignment: CDR1 SEHNR and CDR2 FQNEAQ (reference sequence). The CDR3 here is CANSLEASPNYGYTF. The CDR3 nucleotides are TGTGCCAACAGCTTGGAGGCCAGCCCTAACTATGGCTACACCTTC.

This sequence joins TRBV9 and TRBJ2-7, with 12 bases fitting TRBD2. Germline V CDR1 and CDR2: SGDLS, YYNGEE. The CDR3 is made up of 16 amino acids. J gave up 10 bases and V 0 bases, and 11 bases lay outside the gene matches. Written as DNA, the CDR3 is TGTGCCAGCAGCGTAGAGCAGGGCGGACTAGCGGGATTCCAGTACTTC. Its translation: CASSVEQGGLAGFQYF. The complete variable domain, with remaining parts taken from reference TRBV9 and TRBJ2-7, reads DSGVTQTPKHLITATGQRVTLRCSPRSGDLSVYWYQQSLDQGLQFLIQYYNGEERAKGNILERFSAQQFPDLHSELNLSSLELGDSALYFCASSVEQGGLAGFQYFGPGTRLTVT.

The chain carries TRBV2 and TRBJ1-4; 9 nucleotides line up with TRBD1. Germline V CDR1 and CDR2: SNHLY, FYNNEI. With 10 bases clipped from V and 6 bases from J, the junction kept 9 bases outside the gene matches. The CDR3 has 14 amino acids. The CDR3 reads CAIRARTGDEKLFF. The DNA for the CDR3 is TGTGCCATCAGGGCCAGGACAGGGGATGAAAAACTGTTTTTT.

This clonotype was observed many times. The genes are TRBV20-1 and TRBJ1-1; D is undetermined. CDR3 length equals 13 residues. V shed 0 bases and J shed 2 bases, with 7 bases lying between them. CDR1 and CDR2 (germline): DFQATT, SNEGSKA (reference sequence). CDR3 loop: CSAREYTNTEAFF. The CDR3 nucleotides are TGCAGTGCTAGAGAGTACACAAACACTGAAGCTTTCTTT.